This T cell receptor (beta chain) was recovered during a study of blood T cell repertoires in COVID-19. Individuals aged about 18 to 100 years were recruited from approximately 22 US areas. Participant-reported clinical history was the basis for cohort assignment. The germline CDR1 and CDR2 sequences are SGHTA and FQGNSA. CDR3 length equals 18 residues. The V and J ends lost 0 bases and 9 bases, in that order; junction bases with no gene match: 15. Only in-frame clones appear in the TCRdb table, and some are missing; sequencing was by immunoSEQ multiplex PCR. The profile covers 250,000 to 300,000 clones, with about nine tenths appearing a single time and around a sixth taken by the ten largest.

The chain joins TRBV7-2 to TRBJ2-1, with 9 bases aligning to TRBD2. The clonotype comes from a young man who had recovered from COVID-19. Sequencing was performed on PBMCs or T cells enriched from blood (not recorded which). The CDR3: CASSLAKLAGATTSEQFF. The CDR3 coding sequence is TGTGCCAGCAGCTTAGCGAAGTTAGCGGGGGCGACTACAAGTGAGCAGTTCTTC.